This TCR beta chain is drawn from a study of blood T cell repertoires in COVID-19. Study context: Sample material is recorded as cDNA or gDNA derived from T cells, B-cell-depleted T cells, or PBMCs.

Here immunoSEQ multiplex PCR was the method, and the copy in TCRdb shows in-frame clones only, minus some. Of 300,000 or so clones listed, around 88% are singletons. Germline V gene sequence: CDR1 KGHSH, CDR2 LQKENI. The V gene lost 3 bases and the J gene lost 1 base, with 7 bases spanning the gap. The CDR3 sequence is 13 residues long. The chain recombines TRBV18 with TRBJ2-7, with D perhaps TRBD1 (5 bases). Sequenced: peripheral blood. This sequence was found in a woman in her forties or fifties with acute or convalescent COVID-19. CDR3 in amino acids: CASSPDRSYEQYF. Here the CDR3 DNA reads TGTGCCAGCTCACCTGACAGATCCTACGAGCAGTACTTC.